This TCR beta chain was retrieved from a study of beta chain features in type 1 diabetes. Study observations and caveats: Shortening that was moderate but significant affected the TCRB CDR3s of Type 1 diabetes patients in all four CD4+ subsets. Sampled from patients, naive, central memory and Treg TCRB repertoires appeared more similar than those sampled from healthy donors. Because the template was cDNA, high-expressing cells might be over-represented. Type 1 diabetes patients had VDJ junctions that carried fewer insertions and more deletions.

Trimming removed 6 bases at V and 5 bases at J, with 10 bases between. This CDR3 spans 12 amino acids. Germline V lookup: CDR1 SNHLY, CDR2 FYNNEI. This clone has a handful of counts. Antigen unknown. The study reverse transcribed the entire isolated RNA, so it sequenced expressed TCRB transcripts. Produced via immunoSEQ multiplex PCR; TCRdb's table is partial and in-frame only. The sample holds 200,000 to 300,000 clones, approximately 11% seen once. The TCR comes from a man aged 25-45 years with type 1 diabetes. J is TRBJ1-1 and V is TRBV2; D unresolved. Sequenced sample: naive CD4+ T cells from blood. CDR3 sequence: CASRFAGTEAFF. The CDR3 bases are TGTGCCAGCAGATTCGCGGGGACTGAAGCTTTCTTT. Supplemented by reference TRBV2 and TRBJ1-1, the full variable domain reads EPEVTQTPSHQVTQMGQEVILRCVPISNHLYFYWYRQILGQKVEFLVSFYNNEISEKSEIFDDQFSVERPDGSNFTLKIRSTKLEDSAMYFCASRFAGTEAFFGQGTRLTVV.